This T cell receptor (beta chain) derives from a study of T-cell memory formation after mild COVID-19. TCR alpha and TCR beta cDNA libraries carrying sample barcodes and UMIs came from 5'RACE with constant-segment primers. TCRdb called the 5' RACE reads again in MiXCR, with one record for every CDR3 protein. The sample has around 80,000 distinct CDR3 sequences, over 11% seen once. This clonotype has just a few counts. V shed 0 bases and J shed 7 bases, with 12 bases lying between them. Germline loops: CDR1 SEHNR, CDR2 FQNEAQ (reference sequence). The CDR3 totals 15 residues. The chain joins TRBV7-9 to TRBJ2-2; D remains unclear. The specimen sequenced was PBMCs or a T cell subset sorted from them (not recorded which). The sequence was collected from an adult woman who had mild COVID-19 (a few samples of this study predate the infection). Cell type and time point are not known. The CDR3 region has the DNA TGTGCCAGCAGCTTAGCCAGACAAGGTTTCGGGGAGCTGTTTTTT. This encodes CASSLARQGFGELFF.